A selection of T cell receptor beta chains follows, all from one sample in a study of cytomegalovirus exposure and HLA in healthy donors. Clones were sequenced by immunoSEQ multiplex PCR, and TCRdb holds only the in-frame ones, with some missing. Of around 150,000 clones in the sample, 65% to 85% were seen once. The sequenced sample was PBMCs. The receptors here all came from a young woman in good health and CMV-seropositive. The CDR3 runs from the conserved cysteine through the conserved F or W. Each record gives: V gene, J gene, CDR3 protein.

TRBV2,TRBJ2-5,CASERSKTGTGRFETQYF
TRBV13,TRBJ1-4,CASSGGQGVNEKLFF
TRBV7-9,TRBJ1-1,CASSLVYQGMNTEAFF
TRBV11-2,TRBJ2-1,CASSSIVGSEDNEQFF
TRBV19,TRBJ1-1,CASSPRPPQDTEAFF
TRBV10-3,TRBJ2-7,CAISDDNYYEQYF
TRBV10-3,TRBJ2-5,CAIRGGAKETQYF
TRBV30,TRBJ2-7,CAWSGLSSYEQYF
TRBV11-2,TRBJ1-1,CASSSLQTGWNTEAFF
TRBV9,TRBJ1-2,CASSGWGDRDSNYGYTF
TRBV29-1,TRBJ1-2,CSVGGTGNGYTF
TRBV7-8,TRBJ2-2,CASSSGSGELFF
TRBV7-9,TRBJ2-1,CASRRSGGQNNEQFF
TRBV19,TRBJ1-4,CASSGTATNEKLFF
TRBV29-1,TRBJ1-1,CSVIMRGTANTEAFF
TRBV5-1,TRBJ2-7,CASSPRGRAPNEQYF
TRBV28,TRBJ1-4,CASQGSWNEKLFF
TRBV7-9,TRBJ1-2,CASSPRMRNYGYTF
TRBV7-8,TRBJ2-1,CASSLGTNRLKFF
TRBV29-1,TRBJ1-1,CSARRQGTTEAFF
TRBV18,TRBJ2-2,CASSPGTGLDTGELFF
TRBV25-1,TRBJ2-1,CASSEWAGGYEQFF
TRBV4-1,TRBJ1-1,CASSQVQVRTEMAFF
TRBV20-1,TRBJ2-7,CSALRGNEQYF
TRBV21-1,TRBJ2-7,CASSKGAGDEQYF